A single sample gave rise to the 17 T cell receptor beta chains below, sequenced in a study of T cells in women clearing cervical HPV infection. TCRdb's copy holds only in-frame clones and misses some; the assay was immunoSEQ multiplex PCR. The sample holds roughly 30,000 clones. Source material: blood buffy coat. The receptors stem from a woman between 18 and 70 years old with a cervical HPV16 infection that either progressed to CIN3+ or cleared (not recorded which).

CDR3 residues: CASSSRTSGISYDYTF. Partial CDR3 DNA: TGTGCCAGCAGCTCCCGGACTAGCGGGATCTCCTACGAC. The V gene is TRBV7-7, the J gene TRBJ1-2; D unresolved. The read halts 3 residues ahead of the CDR3 end, with the missing end drawn from the germline J gene. This CDR3 spans 16 amino acids. Germline-derived CDR1 and CDR2 are SSHAT and FNYEAQ (reference sequence).

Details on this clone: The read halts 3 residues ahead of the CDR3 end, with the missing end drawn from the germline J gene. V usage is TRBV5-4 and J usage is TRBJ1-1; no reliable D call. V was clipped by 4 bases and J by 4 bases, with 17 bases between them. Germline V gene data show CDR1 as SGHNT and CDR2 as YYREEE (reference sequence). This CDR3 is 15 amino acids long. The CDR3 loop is CASSPVGVRSTEAFF. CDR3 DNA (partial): TGTGCCAGCAGCCCGGTCGGGGTTCGGAGCACTGAA.

The CDR3 here is CASSQDLDRGEETQYF. The CDR3 bases that were read are TGTGCCAGCAGCCAAGATCTGGACAGGGGGGAAGAGACC. The J gene is TRBJ2-5, the V gene TRBV14; 10 bases align to TRBD1. The missing CDR3 end, 3 residues past where the read stops, is filled in from the germline J gene. The germline V gene encodes CDR1 SGHDN and CDR2 FVKESK. The CDR3 length is 16 residues. Trimming at V came to 0 bases and at J to 3 bases, leaving 4 bases not matched to a gene.

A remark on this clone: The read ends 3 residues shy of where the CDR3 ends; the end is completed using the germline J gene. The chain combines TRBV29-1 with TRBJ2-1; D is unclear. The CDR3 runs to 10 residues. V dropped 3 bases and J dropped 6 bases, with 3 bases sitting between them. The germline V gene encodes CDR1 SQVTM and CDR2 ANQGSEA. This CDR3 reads CSVDRNEQFF. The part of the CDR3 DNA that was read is TGCAGCGTTGATCGCAATGAG.

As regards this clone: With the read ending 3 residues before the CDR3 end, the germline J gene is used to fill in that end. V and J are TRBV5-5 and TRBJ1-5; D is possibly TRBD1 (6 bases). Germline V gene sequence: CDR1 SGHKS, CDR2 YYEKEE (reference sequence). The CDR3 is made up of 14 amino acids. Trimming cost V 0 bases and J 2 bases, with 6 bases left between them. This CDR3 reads CASSLEGGNQPQHF. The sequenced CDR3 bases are TGTGCCAGCAGCTTGGAGGGGGGCAATCAGCCC.

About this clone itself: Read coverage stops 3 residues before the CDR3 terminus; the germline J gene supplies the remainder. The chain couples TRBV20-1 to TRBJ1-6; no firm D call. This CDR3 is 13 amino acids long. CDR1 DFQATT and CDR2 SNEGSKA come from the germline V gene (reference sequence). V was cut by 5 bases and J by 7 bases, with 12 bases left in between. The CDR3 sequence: CSASFGGNSPLHF. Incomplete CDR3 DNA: TGCAGTGCTTCTTTTGGAGGGAATTCACCC.

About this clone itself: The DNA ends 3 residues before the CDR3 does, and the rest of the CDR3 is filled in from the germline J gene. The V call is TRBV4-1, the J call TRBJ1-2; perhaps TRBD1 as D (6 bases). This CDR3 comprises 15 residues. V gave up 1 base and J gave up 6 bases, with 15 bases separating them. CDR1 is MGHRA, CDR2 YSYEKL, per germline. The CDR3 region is CASSQVWGRVDGYTF. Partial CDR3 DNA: TGCGCCAGCAGCCAAGTTTGGGGGCGCGTCGATGGC.

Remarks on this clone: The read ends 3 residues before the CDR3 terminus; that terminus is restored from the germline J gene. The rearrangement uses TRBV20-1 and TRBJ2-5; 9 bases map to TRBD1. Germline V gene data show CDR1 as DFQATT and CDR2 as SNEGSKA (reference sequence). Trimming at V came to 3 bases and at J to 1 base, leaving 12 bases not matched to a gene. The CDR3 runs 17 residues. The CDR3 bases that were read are TGCAGTGCTAGTAAGGGACAGGGCTACCTAGGCCAAGAGACC. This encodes CSASKGQGYLGQET. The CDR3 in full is CSASKGQGYLGQETQYF.

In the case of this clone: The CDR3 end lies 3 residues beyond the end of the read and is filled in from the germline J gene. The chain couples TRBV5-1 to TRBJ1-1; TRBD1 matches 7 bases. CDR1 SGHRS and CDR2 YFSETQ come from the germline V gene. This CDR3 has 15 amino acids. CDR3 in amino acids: CASSLEGGGGADAFF. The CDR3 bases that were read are TGCGCCAGCAGCTTGGAGGGAGGAGGGGGCGCAGAC.

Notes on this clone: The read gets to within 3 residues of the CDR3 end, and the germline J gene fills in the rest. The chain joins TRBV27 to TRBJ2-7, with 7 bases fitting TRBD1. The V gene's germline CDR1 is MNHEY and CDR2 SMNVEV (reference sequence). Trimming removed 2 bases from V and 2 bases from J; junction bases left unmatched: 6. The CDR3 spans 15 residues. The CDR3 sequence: CASSLSETGTYEQYF. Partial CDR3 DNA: TGTGCCAGCAGTTTAAGCGAGACAGGGACCTACGAG.

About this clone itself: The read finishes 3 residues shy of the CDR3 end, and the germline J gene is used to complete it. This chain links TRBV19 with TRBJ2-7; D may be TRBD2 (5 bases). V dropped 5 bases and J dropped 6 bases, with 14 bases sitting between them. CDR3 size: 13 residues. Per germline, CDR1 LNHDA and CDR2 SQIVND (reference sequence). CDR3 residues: CASSADYRLEQYF. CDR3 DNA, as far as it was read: TGTGCCAGTAGTGCAGACTACAGACTCGAG.

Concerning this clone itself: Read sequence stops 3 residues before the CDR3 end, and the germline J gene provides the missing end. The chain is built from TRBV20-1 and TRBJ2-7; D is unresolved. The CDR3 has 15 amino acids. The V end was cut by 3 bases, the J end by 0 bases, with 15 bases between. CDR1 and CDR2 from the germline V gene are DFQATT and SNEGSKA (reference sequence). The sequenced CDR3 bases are TGCAGTGCTAGTTCTTCCCAAAGCGACTCCTACGAG. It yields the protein CSASSSQSDSYE. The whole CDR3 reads CSASSSQSDSYEQYF.

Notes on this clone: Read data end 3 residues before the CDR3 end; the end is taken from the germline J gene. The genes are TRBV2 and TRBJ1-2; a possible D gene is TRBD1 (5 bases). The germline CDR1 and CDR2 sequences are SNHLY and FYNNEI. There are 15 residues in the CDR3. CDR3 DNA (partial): TGTGCCAGCAGCCTCGCCCGGGGGAGCACAGATACC. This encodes CASSLARGSTDT. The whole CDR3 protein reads CASSLARGSTDTYTF.

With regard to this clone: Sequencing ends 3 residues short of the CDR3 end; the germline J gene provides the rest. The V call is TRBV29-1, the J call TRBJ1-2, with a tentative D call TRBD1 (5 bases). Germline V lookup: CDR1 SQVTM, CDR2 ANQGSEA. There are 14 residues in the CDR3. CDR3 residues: CSGVGGGSSYDYTF. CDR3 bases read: TGCAGCGGTGTGGGGGGAGGCTCCTCCTACGAC. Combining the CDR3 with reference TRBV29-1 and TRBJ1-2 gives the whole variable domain SAVISQKPSRDICQRGTSLTIQCQVDSQVTMMFWYRQQPGQSLTLIATANQGSEATYESGFVIDKFPISRPNLTFSTLTVSNMSPEDSSIYLCSGVGGGSSYDYTFGSGTRLTVV.

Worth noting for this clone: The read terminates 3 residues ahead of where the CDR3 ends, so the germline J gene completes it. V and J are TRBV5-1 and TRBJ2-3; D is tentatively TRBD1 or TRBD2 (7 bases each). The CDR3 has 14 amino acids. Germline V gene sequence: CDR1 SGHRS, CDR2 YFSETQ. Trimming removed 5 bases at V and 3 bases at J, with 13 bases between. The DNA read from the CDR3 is TGCGCCAGCAGGAACAGGGGAGGGACAGATACG. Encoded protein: CASRNRGGTDT. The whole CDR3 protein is CASRNRGGTDTQYF.

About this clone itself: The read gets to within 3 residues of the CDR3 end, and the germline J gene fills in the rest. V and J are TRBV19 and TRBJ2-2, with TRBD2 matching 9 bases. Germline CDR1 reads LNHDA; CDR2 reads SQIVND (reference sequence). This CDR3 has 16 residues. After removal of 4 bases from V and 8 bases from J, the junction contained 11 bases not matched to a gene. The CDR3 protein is CASSTGIAGEAGELFF. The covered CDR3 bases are TGTGCCAGTAGTACGGGGATAGCGGGGGAAGCGGGGGAG.

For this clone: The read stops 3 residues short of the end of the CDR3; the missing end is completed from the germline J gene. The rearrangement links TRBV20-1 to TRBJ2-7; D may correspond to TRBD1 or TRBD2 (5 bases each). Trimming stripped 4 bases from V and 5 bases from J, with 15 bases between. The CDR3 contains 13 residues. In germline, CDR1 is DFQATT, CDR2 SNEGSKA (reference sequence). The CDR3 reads CSAKGESGDEQYF. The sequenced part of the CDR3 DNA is TGCAGTGCTAAAGGGGAGAGTGGGGACGAG.